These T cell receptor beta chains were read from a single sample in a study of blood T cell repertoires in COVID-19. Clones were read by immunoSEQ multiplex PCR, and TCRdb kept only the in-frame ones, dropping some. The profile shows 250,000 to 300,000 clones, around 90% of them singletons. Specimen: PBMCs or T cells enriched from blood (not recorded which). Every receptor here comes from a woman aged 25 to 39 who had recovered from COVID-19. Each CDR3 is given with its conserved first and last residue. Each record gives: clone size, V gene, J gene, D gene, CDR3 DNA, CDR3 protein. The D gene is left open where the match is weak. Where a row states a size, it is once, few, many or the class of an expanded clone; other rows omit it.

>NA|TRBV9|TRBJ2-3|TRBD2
TGTGCCAGCAGCGTAATGAAGACTAGCGGGAGCTTGGATACGCAGTATTTT
CASSVMKTSGSLDTQYF
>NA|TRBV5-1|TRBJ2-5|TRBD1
TGCGCCAGCAGCTTTGATATGACAGGGGAGACCCAGTACTTC
CASSFDMTGETQYF
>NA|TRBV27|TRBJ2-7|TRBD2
TGTGCCAGCAGTCCCCGCGCCAGCGGGAGCTACGAGCAGTACTTC
CASSPRASGSYEQYF
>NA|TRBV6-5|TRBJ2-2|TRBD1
TGTGCCAGCAGTTACTGGGTCCAGGGGGCGACCGGGGAGCTGTTTTTT
CASSYWVQGATGELFF
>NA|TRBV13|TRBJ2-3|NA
TGTGCCAGCAGCTTAGTCGCGTTAACAGATACGCAGTATTTT
CASSLVALTDTQYF
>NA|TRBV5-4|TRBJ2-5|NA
TGTGCCAGCAGCTTGGGGCAGGTACAAGAGACCCAGTACTTC
CASSLGQVQETQYF
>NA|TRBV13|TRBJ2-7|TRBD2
TGTGCCAGCAGCCCCGGACTAGATGAGCAGTACTTC
CASSPGLDEQYF
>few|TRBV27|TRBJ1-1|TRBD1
TGTGCCAGCAGCGAACAGGGGCAGCGAGCTTTCTTT
CASSEQGQRAFF
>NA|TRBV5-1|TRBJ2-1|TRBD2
TGCGCCAGCAGCTTGGCCTACGGGACTAGCGGGAGATCCTACAATGAGCAGTTCTTC
CASSLAYGTSGRSYNEQFF
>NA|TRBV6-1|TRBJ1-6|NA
TGTGCCAGCAGTGAATGGTCAACAGGGAGCTCCTATAATTCACCCCTCCACTTT
CASSEWSTGSSYNSPLHF
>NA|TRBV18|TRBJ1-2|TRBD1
TGTGCCAGCTCATCTCCGGGACAGGGGAACTATGGCTACACCTTC
CASSSPGQGNYGYTF
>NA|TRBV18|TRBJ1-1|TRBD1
TGTGCCAGCTCACCGCCTAGGGGGCGGGTCACTGAAGCTTTCTTT
CASSPPRGRVTEAFF
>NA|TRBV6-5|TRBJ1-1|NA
TGTGCCAGCAGTTACACAATATCGACTGAAGCTTTCTTT
CASSYTISTEAFF